A single sample gave rise to the 30 T cell receptor beta chains below, sequenced in a study of regulatory T cells in long-lasting Graves disease (dated by TCRdb to 2020 to 2022). The library was produced with multiplex PCR. Sequencing was carried out with an Illumina HiSeq 4000. TCR beta libraries were built with iRepertoire HTBI primers and Arm-PCR amplification of CDR3 regions. The public reads were reprocessed in TCRdb via fastp at Q25 and MiXCR, keeping in-frame beta chains. CDR3 protein sequences are deduplicated, and each keeps its most common genes and DNA. The sample table holds around 400,000 distinct CDR3 sequences, of which 15% to 19% were seen once. The leading ten clones occupy 22% of the sample. This specimen's time point label, per the study, means: newly diagnosed GD, antithyroid drugs for less than 3 months. For both TCR sequencing and RNA sequencing, RNA was extracted from PBMCs using TRIzol.

This sample comprised peripheral blood mononuclear cells (PBMCs), obtained at new diagnosis, from a patient treated with antithyroid drugs. All receptors derive from a female donor with Graves disease.

V and J are TRBV7-6 and TRBJ2-3; 14 nucleotides line up with TRBD2. The CDR3 loop spans 18 amino acids. The V and J ends lost 5 bases and 2 bases, in that order; junction bases with no gene match: 9. In germline, CDR1 is SGHVS, CDR2 FNYEAQ. The CDR3 region has the DNA TGTGCCAGCAGCCGAACCCCGGGACTAGCGGGGGTCACAGATACGCAGTATTTT. Translating it yields CASSRTPGLAGVTDTQYF. Using reference TRBV7-6 and TRBJ2-3 for the parts outside the CDR3, the full variable domain is GAGVSQSPRYKVTKRGQDVALRCDPISGHVSLYWYRQALGQGPEFLTYFNYEAQQDKSGLPNDRFSAERPEGSISTLTIQRTEQRDSAMYRCASSRTPGLAGVTDTQYFGPGTRLTVL.

The chain is built from TRBV3-1 and TRBJ2-1; 8 nucleotides align to TRBD1. J lost 8 bases, V lost 0 bases, and 9 bases had no gene match. The CDR3 is 16 amino acids. Germline loops: CDR1 LGHDT, CDR2 YNNKEL (reference sequence). This CDR3 is CASSQDGWQGADEQFF. CDR3 coding DNA: TGTGCCAGCAGCCAAGATGGATGGCAGGGGGCAGATGAGCAGTTCTTC.

This clonotype was detected many times. V gene TRBV2 combines with J gene TRBJ2-5; possibly TRBD2 for D (5 bases). Germline V gene data show CDR1 as SNHLY and CDR2 as FYNNEI. This CDR3 spans 12 amino acids. The V end was cut by 7 bases, the J end by 9 bases, with 15 bases between. CDR3 sequence: CASTPYGSAQYF. As DNA, the CDR3 is TGTGCCAGCACTCCGTATGGGAGCGCCCAGTACTTC.

This chain links TRBV12-3 or TRBV12-4 with TRBJ1-5; D call uncertain. V lost 1 base to trimming and J lost 0 bases, with 7 bases between them. This CDR3 has 15 amino acids. The chain's CDR3 is CASSLVRNSNQPQHF. The DNA of the CDR3 is TGTGCCAGCAGTTTAGTACGGAATAGCAATCAGCCCCAGCATTTT.

This clonotype was found many times. The chain has TRBV6-1 and TRBJ1-1, with D unclear. The V end lost 7 bases, the J end lost 1 base, and 10 bases lay between the germline ends. CDR3 length: 13 residues. The germline V gene encodes CDR1 MNHNS and CDR2 SASEGT. The CDR3 coding sequence is TGTGCCAGCAACCAAAGAGGGAACACTGAAGCTTTCTTT. Protein product: CASNQRGNTEAFF.

This clonotype has at least ten counts. The chain has TRBV28 and TRBJ1-1, with D perhaps TRBD1 (6 bases). The CDR3 length is 14 residues. CDR1 is MDHEN and CDR2 is SYDVKM in the germline V gene. Between the trimmed V and J ends, which lost 4 bases and 1 base, there was a span of 10 bases. CDR3 protein: CASSSQDRNTEAFF. CDR3 sequence (DNA): TGTGCCAGCAGTTCTCAGGACAGGAACACTGAAGCTTTCTTT.

J is TRBJ2-2 and V is TRBV18; D not resolved. This CDR3 is 15 amino acids long. The V end lost 3 bases, the J end lost 1 base, and 9 bases lay between the germline ends. Germline V CDR1 and CDR2: KGHSH, LQKENI. The CDR3 region is CASSPVRENTGELFF. CDR3 in DNA: TGTGCCAGCTCACCTGTGAGAGAGAACACCGGGGAGCTGTTTTTT.

The rearrangement links TRBV20-1 to TRBJ2-7, with D maybe TRBD2 (6 bases). Trimming took off 6 bases at V and 3 bases at J, with 18 bases between the two ends. CDR1 and CDR2 from the germline V gene are DFQATT and SNEGSKA (reference sequence). The CDR3 totals 14 residues. CDR3 protein: CSAGRPGLIYEQYF. The CDR3 coding sequence is TGCAGTGCCGGAAGACCGGGACTGATCTACGAGCAGTACTTC.

This clonotype was seen repeatedly, ten times or more. The chain links TRBV20-1 to TRBJ2-1; 13 bases line up with TRBD2. The CDR3 extends over 13 amino acids. The ends lost 6 bases at V and 14 bases at J; junction bases unmatched: 10. Germline V gene lookup returns CDR1 DFQATT and CDR2 SNEGSKA (reference sequence). The CDR3 nucleotides are TGCAGTGCCCAGGGGGGGACTAGCGGGAATGAGTTCTTC. The encoded protein is CSAQGGTSGNEFF.

CDR3 region: CASRTGVNQPQHF. For the CDR3, the DNA is TGTGCCAGCAGAACAGGGGTGAATCAGCCCCAGCATTTT. The chain joins TRBV28 to TRBJ1-5, with 7 bases that match TRBD1. The germline V gene has CDR1 MDHEN and CDR2 SYDVKM. Trimming took 6 bases from V and 4 from J; bases not matched to a gene: 3. The CDR3 loop spans 13 amino acids.

This clonotype appeared many times. The rearrangement uses TRBV2 and TRBJ2-4; TRBD1 or TRBD2 may be the D gene (5 bases each). Germline V gives CDR1 SNHLY, CDR2 FYNNEI. This CDR3 comprises 19 residues. Between the trimmed V and J ends, which lost 1 base and 2 bases, there was a span of 21 bases. The CDR3 coding sequence is TGTGCCAGCAGTGAAGTAAAACGGCAGGGAGTAAGTTCCAAAAACATTCAGTACTTC. Translation: CASSEVKRQGVSSKNIQYF.

This clonotype was found many times. J is TRBJ1-2 and V is TRBV12-3 or TRBV12-4; D call uncertain. The CDR3 runs 16 residues. Trimming removed 2 bases from V and 4 bases from J, with 17 bases in between. The CDR3 nucleotides are TGTGCCAGCAGTTTAAAGGAGACCGCTACTATCTATGGCTACACCTTC. It is translated as CASSLKETATIYGYTF.

Note on this clonotype: This likely traces to a read error, being one base from a far larger clone. The conserved final phenylalanine or tryptophan is absent from the CDR3, which likely points to a read error. V gene TRBV6-5 combines with J gene TRBJ1-2, with D uncertain. The CDR3 is 13 residues long. The V end was cut by 4 bases, the J end by 2 bases, with 8 bases between. Germline CDR1 is MNHEY and CDR2 is SVGAGI. The CDR3 bases are TGTGCCAGCAGTTTAGACCGCAACTATGGCTACACCCTC. Translating gives CASSLDRNYGYTL.

In this sample, this clonotype turned up many times. This chain uses TRBV28 with TRBJ2-5; 7 bases are shared with TRBD2. Germline V CDR1 and CDR2: MDHEN, SYDVKM. V was clipped by 5 bases and J by 3 bases; unmatched bases: 15. This CDR3 contains 17 residues. The chain's CDR3 is CASSPEGRGYNEETQYF. CDR3 coding DNA: TGTGCCAGCAGTCCGGAAGGGCGGGGGTACAATGAAGAGACCCAGTACTTC.

This clonotype was counted at least ten times. The chain employs TRBV9 and TRBJ1-2; TRBD1 is a possible D gene (6 bases). The CDR3 contains 16 residues. Trimming cost V 3 bases and J 4 bases, with 19 bases left between them. Germline CDR1 reads SGDLS; CDR2 reads YYNGEE. Written as DNA, the CDR3 is TGTGCCAGCAGCGGAGAGGGCCCTTGGGGGGCCTATGGCTACACCTTC. It specifies CASSGEGPWGAYGYTF.

This clonotype was seen at least ten times. The rearrangement joins TRBV6-2 or TRBV6-3 to TRBJ1-2, with D perhaps matching TRBD1 (5 bases). Deletions cut 6 bases from V and 11 bases from J, with 22 bases between. Germline V gene sequence: CDR1 MNHEY, CDR2 SVGEGT. This CDR3 is 14 amino acids long. The CDR3: CASRPLRGPPSYTF. Here the CDR3 DNA reads TGTGCCAGCAGACCCCTCCGGGGCCCACCCTCTTACACCTTC.

This clonotype was recorded many times. V is TRBV28 and J is TRBJ2-2, with 8 nucleotides matching TRBD2. The germline V gene has CDR1 MDHEN and CDR2 SYDVKM. CDR3 length: 13 amino acids. V shed 8 bases and J 1 base; nucleotides not matched to a gene: 0. CDR3 sequence: CASGTRNTGELFF. CDR3 sequence (DNA): TGTGCCAGCGGGACTAGGAACACCGGGGAGCTGTTTTTT.

This clonotype was observed many times. The V gene is TRBV2, the J gene TRBJ2-3; D not certain. The CDR3 has 13 amino acids. Germline V gives CDR1 SNHLY, CDR2 FYNNEI. V was shortened by 0 bases and J by 1 base, with 2 bases between the two germline ends. DNA of the CDR3: TGTGCCAGCAGTGAAGCCGGCACAGATACGCAGTATTTT. It codes for CASSEAGTDTQYF.

Many counts were recorded for this clonotype. The chain links TRBV13 to TRBJ2-7; 12 nucleotides agree with TRBD1. CDR1 and CDR2 from the germline V gene are PRHDT and FYEKMQ (reference sequence). This CDR3 region has 14 residues. Trimming at V came to 4 bases and at J to 5 bases, leaving 3 bases not matched to a gene. The CDR3 spells CASSSGTGGHEQYF. The CDR3 nucleotides read TGTGCCAGCAGCTCGGGGACAGGGGGCCACGAGCAGTACTTC.

The chain couples TRBV12-5 to TRBJ2-7, with a weak D call TRBD1 (5 bases). The V gene lost 2 bases and the J gene lost 0 bases, with 8 bases spanning the gap. CDR3 size: 14 residues. Germline V gene sequence: CDR1 LGHNT, CDR2 FRNRAP. In DNA form, the CDR3 reads TGTGCTAGTGGTTTGTATCAGGGCTCCTACGAGCAGTACTTC. This gives the protein CASGLYQGSYEQYF. Looking up the rest from reference TRBV12-5 and TRBJ2-7 gives the full variable domain: DARVTQTPRHKVTEMGQEVTMRCQPILGHNTVFWYRQTMMQGLELLAYFRNRAPLDDSGMPKDRFSAEMPDATLATLKIQPSEPRDSAVYFCASGLYQGSYEQYFGPGTRLTVT.

At least ten counts were recorded for this clonotype. This rearrangement joins TRBV5-1 to TRBJ2-1; 12 positions agree with TRBD2. CDR3 size: 15 residues. Germline lookup yields CDR1 SGHRS and CDR2 YFSETQ. J was trimmed by 5 bases and V by 3 bases; bases with no gene match: 3. The CDR3 region has the DNA TGCGCCAGCAGCTCTCGGACTAGCGGGAACAATGAGCAGTTCTTC. As protein: CASSSRTSGNNEQFF.

In this sample, this clonotype turned up a few times. This rearrangement joins TRBV11-2 to TRBJ1-2, with D possibly TRBD1 on 6 matching bases. Germline assignment: CDR1 SGHAT and CDR2 FQNNGV. V dropped 0 bases and J dropped 8 bases, with 16 bases sitting between them. CDR3 length: 15 amino acids. The chain's CDR3 is CASSLDVAGAGGYTF. CDR3 nucleotides: TGTGCCAGCAGCTTAGACGTAGCGGGGGCGGGAGGCTACACCTTC.

This clonotype was observed at least ten times. V is TRBV6-9 and J is TRBJ1-1; D is uncertain. The length of the CDR3 is 13 residues. Germline V gene data show CDR1 as MNHGY and CDR2 as SVAAGI. V lost 3 bases and J 3 bases, leaving 8 bases between the germline ends. CDR3 DNA: TGTGCCAGCAGTTACGATTTAGACACTGAAGCTTTCTTT. This encodes CASSYDLDTEAFF.

In this sample, this clonotype turned up many times. J is TRBJ1-5 and V is TRBV27; D not certain. Germline V gene sequence: CDR1 MNHEY, CDR2 SMNVEV (reference sequence). Trimming shortened V by 2 bases and J by 0 bases, and 8 bases separated the two germline ends. The CDR3 is 15 amino acids. CDR3: CASSLGYTSNQPQHF. The DNA of the CDR3 is TGTGCCAGCAGTTTAGGGTATACTAGCAATCAGCCCCAGCATTTT.

This clonotype was counted ten times or more. The J gene is TRBJ2-1, the V gene TRBV7-2; 7 bases line up with TRBD2. Unmatched junction bases numbered 2, after V lost 3 bases and J lost 0 bases. CDR3 size: 15 residues. Germline CDR1 is SGHTA and CDR2 is FQGNSA. As DNA, the CDR3 is TGTGCCAGCAGCTTTCGCGGGAGCTCCTACAATGAGCAGTTCTTC. This translates into CASSFRGSSYNEQFF.

This clonotype was seen at least ten times. The V call is TRBV27, the J call TRBJ1-2, with 10 bases identical to TRBD1. The germline gives CDR1 MNHEY, CDR2 SMNVEV (reference sequence). The CDR3 totals 19 residues. V was clipped by 6 bases and J by 1 base; unmatched bases: 17. CDR3 in DNA: TGTGCCAGCAGCCGAACCTTTCTGACAGGGGGCGGAAGTAACTATGGCTACACCTTC. Encoded protein: CASSRTFLTGGGSNYGYTF.

This clonotype was seen at least ten times. This sequence joins TRBV7-2 and TRBJ1-2; 7 nucleotides agree with TRBD1. The CDR3 spans 16 residues. The V gene's germline CDR1 is SGHTA and CDR2 FQGNSA. J was trimmed by 0 bases and V by 5 bases; bases with no gene match: 9. The chain's CDR3 is CASSPTGTASNYGYTF. Written as DNA, the CDR3 is TGTGCCAGCAGCCCGACCGGGACAGCATCTAACTATGGCTACACCTTC.

This clonotype was counted ten times or more. The genes are TRBV20-1 and TRBJ1-5, with TRBD1 matching over 11 bases. CDR1 is DFQATT and CDR2 is SNEGSKA in the germline V gene (reference sequence). V shed 3 bases and J 5 bases; nucleotides not matched to a gene: 6. This CDR3 has 15 amino acids. In DNA, the CDR3 is TGCAGTGCTAGGTCGGGACAGGGGGTTTATCAGCCCCAGCATTTT. Translated, it gives CSARSGQGVYQPQHF.

This clonotype was detected only a few times. Here the CDR3 DNA reads TGTGCCAGCGGGGGACGACACAATGAGCAGTTCTTC. It specifies CASGGRHNEQFF. V gene TRBV2 combines with J gene TRBJ2-1, with D perhaps TRBD1 or TRBD2 (5 bases each). V shed 8 bases and J shed 5 bases, with 10 bases lying between them. CDR1 is SNHLY and CDR2 is FYNNEI in the germline V gene. CDR3 size: 12 residues.

There are a few counts of this clonotype. The chain carries TRBV12-5 and TRBJ2-7; perhaps TRBD2 as D (5 bases). Trimming removed 0 bases from V and 6 bases from J, with 9 bases in between. The CDR3 covers 13 residues. Looked up from germline, CDR1 is LGHNT and CDR2 is FRNRAP. CDR3: CASGLVFGSEQYF. Written as DNA, the CDR3 is TGTGCTAGTGGTTTGGTGTTTGGGAGCGAGCAGTACTTC.